Listed below are T cell receptor beta chains from one sample, sequenced in a study of T cells after yellow fever vaccination. One entry per CDR3 protein, called by TCRdb with MiXCR from the 5' RACE reads. The sample carries hundreds of thousands of distinct CDR3 sequences, about 12% recorded once. Material: PBMCs, obtained on the day of the yellow fever booster vaccination. The receptors come from a man aged 30 to 45 who received the YFV17D yellow fever vaccine. Each CDR3 is given with its conserved first and last residue. The D gene is left open where the match is weak. Expanded clones get a size class; other rows say once, few or many, or leave the size out.

abundance	v_gene	j_gene	d_gene	len	CDR3aa	CDR3nt
many	TRBV7-2	TRBJ2-7	TRBD2	15	CASSPTSGRSYEQYF	TGTGCCAGCAGCCCTACTAGCGGGAGAAGCTACGAGCAGTACTTC
.	TRBV5-1	TRBJ2-5	TRBD2	15	CASSLGREYPETQYF	TGCGCCAGCAGCTTGGGGCGGGAGTACCCCGAGACCCAGTACTTC
.	TRBV6-1	TRBJ1-1	TRBD1	16	CASSHKRQGLFTEAFF	TGTGCCAGCAGCCACAAACGACAGGGGCTATTCACTGAAGCTTTCTTT
once	TRBV14	TRBJ2-2	.	13	CASSQVGPGELFF	TGTGCCAGCAGCCAAGTGGGTCCCGGGGAGCTGTTTTTT
.	TRBV20-1	TRBJ2-2	.	15	CSASGDLMNTGELFF	TGCAGTGCTTCCGGAGATCTTATGAACACCGGGGAGCTGTTTTTT
few	TRBV29-1	TRBJ1-1	.	15	CSVEGGIGTYTEAFF	TGCAGCGTTGAAGGGGGTATAGGGACTTACACTGAAGCTTTCTTT
few	TRBV7-9	TRBJ2-1	TRBD2	15	CASRGTSGAYNEQFF	TGTGCCAGCAGGGGGACTAGCGGGGCCTACAATGAGCAGTTCTTC
many	TRBV4-3	TRBJ1-1	.	15	CASSQQWTLNTEAFF	TGCGCCAGCAGCCAACAATGGACACTGAACACTGAAGCTTTCTTT
many	TRBV18	TRBJ2-6	TRBD2	19	CASSPQSGRTLTGANVLTF	TGTGCCAGCTCACCACAGAGCGGGAGAACCCTGACTGGGGCCAACGTCCTGACTTTC
few	TRBV7-8	TRBJ2-2	TRBD2	16	CASSLGLAVYTGELFF	TGTGCCAGCAGCTTAGGGCTAGCGGTTTACACCGGGGAGCTGTTTTTT
.	TRBV7-2	TRBJ2-3	.	16	CASSLSIQGTTDTQYF	TGTGCCAGCAGCTTGTCTATCCAGGGAACCACAGATACGCAGTATTTT
.	TRBV12-3/TRBV12-4	TRBJ2-3	.	14	CASSLVGGGDTQYF	TGTGCCAGCAGTTTAGTTGGAGGTGGAGATACGCAGTATTTT
once	TRBV28	TRBJ2-1	TRBD2	14	CASSPLEGGVEQFF	TGTGCCAGCAGCCCCCTGGAGGGAGGGGTTGAGCAGTTCTTC
.	TRBV7-6	TRBJ2-1	.	17	CASSPRGGASSYNEQFF	TGTGCCAGCAGCCCCCGGGGCGGCGCGAGCTCCTACAATGAGCAGTTCTTC
few	TRBV4-2	TRBJ1-2	.	12	CASSQETGDEAF	TGTGCCAGCAGCCAAGAAACTGGGGACGAGGCCTTC
few	TRBV28	TRBJ2-5	TRBD1	14	CASRPQGAEETQYF	TGTGCCAGCAGACCACAGGGGGCTGAGGAGACCCAGTACTTC
few	TRBV27	TRBJ1-2	TRBD1	17	CATVWKGGQGGIYGYTF	TGTGCCACCGTCTGGAAGGGGGGACAGGGCGGGATCTATGGCTACACCTTC
.	TRBV7-2	TRBJ2-5	.	16	CASSLAYGGGGSREYF	TGTGCCAGCAGCTTAGCTTACGGGGGAGGGGGGAGCAGGGAGTACTTC